This TCR beta chain is drawn from a study of T cells in Graves' hyperthyroidism and ophthalmopathy. Study observations and caveats: Blood shared most expanded thyroid clonotypes above 0.001. Separating ophthalmopathy from stable hyperthyroidism was achieved by a 13 V-J model.

Amplified TCR beta CDR3 regions came from RNA transcripts. An initial round of RT-PCR targeting the TCR CDR3 relied on the HTBI primer set. TCRdb recomputed calls from the multiplex PCR reads with MiXCR, one row per CDR3 protein. In the table there are approximately 200,000 distinct CDR3 sequences, about 16% of which are singletons. Trimming took 3 bases from V and 6 from J; bases not matched to a gene: 7. This CDR3 has 15 amino acids. Germline assignment: CDR1 SEHNR and CDR2 FQNEAQ (reference sequence). Notes on this clonotype: Its target is not known.

Subjects aged 18 to 65 presented with newly diagnosed hyperthyroidism of less than 2 months' duration. Investigators excluded patients with uncontrolled infection, other autoimmune disease, pregnancy or lactation. The chain has TRBV7-9 and TRBJ2-7; 11 bases agree with TRBD1. This receptor was identified in a man aged 35-49 years with Graves' hyperthyroidism. Specimen: blood. CDR3 loop: CASSFPGQGAGEQYF. CDR3 DNA sequence: TGTGCCAGCAGCTTCCCCGGACAGGGGGCGGGCGAGCAGTACTTC.